This is a list of T cell receptor beta chains from one sample in a study of T cells in Graves' hyperthyroidism and ophthalmopathy. From the multiplex PCR reads, TCRdb called clonotypes with MiXCR, one entry per CDR3 protein. The data contain about 580,000 distinct CDR3 sequences, about 15% of them singletons. The sequencing sample was made of blood. These receptors came from a woman aged 25 to 39 with Graves' hyperthyroidism that later progressed to Graves' ophthalmopathy. Each CDR3 is given with its conserved first and last residue. The D gene is left open where the match is weak. Clone size is not always given. Where it is, it says once, few, many or a class for expanded clones.

>TRBJ2-5|TRBV7-9|14|NA|many
CASSLRGLGETQYF
TGTGCCAGCAGCCTCCGGGGGCTTGGAGAGACCCAGTACTTC
>TRBJ2-7|TRBV20-1|14|NA|NA
CSARGNAVPYEQYF
TGCAGTGCTAGAGGGAATGCGGTGCCCTACGAGCAGTACTTC
>TRBJ2-3|TRBV30|13|NA|many
CAWTRASTDTQYF
TGTGCCTGGACCAGGGCAAGCACAGATACGCAGTATTTT
>TRBJ1-4|TRBV6-1|14|NA|many
CASSERQGNEKLFF
TGTGCCAGCAGTGAACGGCAGGGGAATGAAAAACTGTTTTTT
>TRBJ2-7|TRBV27|15|NA|many
CASSPGDPDAYEQYF
TGTGCCAGCAGTCCAGGCGACCCAGATGCCTACGAGCAGTACTTC
>TRBJ2-6|TRBV27|15|NA|many
CASSQGTSGANVLTF
TGTGCCAGCAGTCAAGGAACCTCTGGGGCCAACGTCCTGACTTTC
>TRBJ1-1|TRBV6-1|15|NA|many
CASSHGQQLTSEAFF
TGTGCCAGCAGTCACGGACAGCAACTTACATCTGAAGCTTTCTTT
>TRBJ2-3|TRBV4-2|16|TRBD2|NA
CASSQVAGMDTDTQYF
TGTGCCAGCAGCCAAGTAGCGGGTATGGATACAGATACGCAGTATTTT
>TRBJ2-5|TRBV27|13|TRBD1|NA
CASSFIRGETQYF
TGTGCCAGCAGTTTTATCAGGGGGGAGACCCAGTACTTC
>TRBJ2-1|TRBV15|15|NA|many
CATSRDAVAWNEQFF
TGTGCCACCAGCAGAGATGCGGTAGCATGGAATGAGCAGTTCTTC
>TRBJ2-4|TRBV29-1|15|NA|few
CSVVLPGLAKNIQYF
TGCAGCGTTGTCCTTCCAGGACTAGCCAAAAACATTCAGTACTTC
>TRBJ2-1|TRBV2|13|NA|many
CASSGGRLNEQFF
TGTGCCAGCAGTGGTGGACGGCTCAATGAGCAGTTCTTC